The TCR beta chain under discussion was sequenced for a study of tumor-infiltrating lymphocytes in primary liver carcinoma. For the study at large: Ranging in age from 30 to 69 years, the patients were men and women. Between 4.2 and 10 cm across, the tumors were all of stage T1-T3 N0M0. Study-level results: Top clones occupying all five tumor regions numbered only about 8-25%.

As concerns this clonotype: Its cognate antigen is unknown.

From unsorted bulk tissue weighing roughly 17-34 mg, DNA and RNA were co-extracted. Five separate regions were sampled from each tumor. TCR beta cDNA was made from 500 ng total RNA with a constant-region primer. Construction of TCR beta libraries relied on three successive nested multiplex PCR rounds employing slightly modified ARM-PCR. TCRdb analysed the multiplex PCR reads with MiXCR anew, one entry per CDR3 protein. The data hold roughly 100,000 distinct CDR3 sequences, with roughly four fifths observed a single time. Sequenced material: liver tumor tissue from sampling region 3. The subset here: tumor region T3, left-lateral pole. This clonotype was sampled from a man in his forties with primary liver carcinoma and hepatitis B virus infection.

The CDR3 protein is CASGVGLSGSDEQFF. The CDR3 DNA is TGTGCTAGTGGTGTGGGACTATCGGGAAGTGATGAGCAGTTCTTC. The chain combines TRBV12-5 with TRBJ2-1; 7 bases are a match to TRBD2. The CDR3 is 15 amino acids. Germline CDR1 reads LGHNT; CDR2 reads FRNRAP. The junction had 12 bases not matched to a gene; V was cut back by 5 bases and J by 8 bases.